Listed below are T cell receptor beta chains from one sample, sequenced in a study of response to subunit inactivated influenza vaccine. TCRdb reprocessed the RT-PCR reads with MiXCR, giving one entry per CDR3 protein. The table lists about 780,000 distinct CDR3 sequences, approximately 18% of them singletons, with about a tenth in the top ten. Sequencing was performed on PBMCs from blood, taken 5 days after vaccination. These receptors all stem from a man aged 45-60 years who received an inactivated influenza vaccine. CDR3s include the opening cysteine and the closing phenylalanine or tryptophan. D genes are given only for firm matches. Clone sizes are given selectively: once, few, many, or a class where the clone is expanded.

length: 14; D: TRBD1; J: TRBJ2-7; size: few; V: TRBV28; CDR3: CASRKGQSLYEQYF; DNA: TGTGCCAGCAGAAAGGGACAGTCCCTCTACGAGCAGTACTTC
length: 16; D: TRBD2; J: TRBJ2-4; size: .; V: TRBV7-2; CDR3: CASSSSGGAGKNIQYF; DNA: TGTGCCAGCAGCTCTAGCGGGGGGGCCGGCAAAAACATTCAGTACTTC
length: 15; D: TRBD1; J: TRBJ2-5; size: .; V: TRBV2; CDR3: CASRFRGQGQETQYF; DNA: TGTGCCAGCAGATTCAGGGGGCAGGGGCAAGAGACCCAGTACTTC
length: 14; D: TRBD2; J: TRBJ2-1; size: .; V: TRBV7-9; CDR3: CASGTSGSYNEQFF; DNA: TGTGCCAGCGGTACTAGCGGGAGTTACAATGAGCAGTTCTTC
length: 15; D: TRBD1; J: TRBJ2-5; size: many; V: TRBV15; CDR3: CATSRSDRAQETQYF; DNA: TGTGCCACCAGCAGAAGCGACAGGGCCCAAGAGACCCAGTACTTC
length: 16; D: TRBD1; J: TRBJ1-4; size: once; V: TRBV4-3; CDR3: CASSQDSGGFNEKLFF; DNA: TGCGCCAGCAGCCAAGATTCAGGGGGCTTTAATGAAAAACTGTTTTTT
length: 15; D: TRBD1; J: TRBJ1-2; size: .; V: TRBV7-7; CDR3: CASSYSQGADYGYTF; DNA: TGTGCCAGCAGCTACTCTCAGGGGGCGGACTATGGCTACACCTTC
length: 16; D: .; J: TRBJ2-2; size: .; V: TRBV14; CDR3: CASSQWYGVGTGELFF; DNA: TGTGCCAGCAGCCAATGGTATGGGGTTGGCACCGGGGAGCTGTTTTTT
length: 14; D: .; J: TRBJ2-1; size: .; V: TRBV3-1; CDR3: CASSQWEGAYEQFF; DNA: TGTGCCAGCAGCCAATGGGAGGGGGCCTATGAGCAGTTCTTC
length: 13; D: .; J: TRBJ1-2; size: many; V: TRBV12-3/TRBV12-4; CDR3: CASSYDRGYGYTF; DNA: TGTGCCAGCAGTTACGACAGAGGGTATGGCTACACCTTC
length: 20; D: TRBD1; J: TRBJ2-3; size: few; V: TRBV12-3/TRBV12-4; CDR3: CASSKRDRGLIRGPTDTQYF; DNA: TGTGCCAGCAGTAAACGGGACAGGGGACTAATTCGGGGACCGACAGATACGCAGTATTTT
length: 16; D: .; J: TRBJ2-1; size: many; V: TRBV4-1; CDR3: CASSQDRVASYNEQFF; DNA: TGCGCCAGCAGCCAAGACAGGGTCGCCTCCTACAATGAGCAGTTCTTC
length: 20; D: .; J: TRBJ1-3; size: .; V: TRBV6-2/TRBV6-3; CDR3: CASSYSILTDLAPSGNTIYF; DNA: TGTGCCAGCAGTTACTCGATTTTGACGGATCTGGCCCCCTCTGGAAACACCATATATTTT
length: 15; D: TRBD1; J: TRBJ2-7; size: .; V: TRBV20-1; CDR3: CSAGPSGQGNHEQYF; DNA: TGCAGTGCTGGCCCTTCGGGACAGGGTAACCACGAGCAGTACTTC
length: 17; D: .; J: TRBJ2-7; size: few; V: TRBV6-2/TRBV6-3; CDR3: CASSTSQGIRPRDEQYF; DNA: .
length: 15; D: TRBD2; J: TRBJ2-5; size: few; V: TRBV20-1; CDR3: CSAEAGLADQETQYF; DNA: TGCAGTGCTGAGGCGGGACTAGCGGACCAAGAGACCCAGTACTTC
length: 16; D: TRBD2; J: TRBJ2-7; size: few; V: TRBV25-1; CDR3: CASSITSGWRTYEQYF; DNA: TGTGCCAGCAGTATAACTAGCGGGTGGAGGACCTACGAGCAGTACTTC
length: 16; D: .; J: TRBJ2-1; size: few; V: TRBV3-1; CDR3: CASSRLRGEFYNEQFF; DNA: TGTGCCAGCAGCCGGCTTAGGGGGGAGTTCTACAATGAGCAGTTCTTC
length: 14; D: TRBD1; J: TRBJ1-6; size: .; V: TRBV12-3/TRBV12-4; CDR3: CASSPTGAASPLHF; DNA: TGTGCCAGCAGTCCCACAGGGGCCGCTTCACCCCTCCACTTT
length: 14; D: .; J: TRBJ2-7; size: .; V: TRBV10-3; CDR3: CVISDTTGKYEQYF; DNA: TGTGTCATCAGTGATACGACAGGAAAATACGAGCAGTACTTC
length: 12; D: .; J: TRBJ1-2; size: .; V: TRBV20-1; CDR3: CSAQTRNYGYTF; DNA: TGCAGTGCTCAAACACGCAACTATGGCTACACCTTC
length: 14; D: .; J: TRBJ2-3; size: few; V: TRBV7-9; CDR3: CASTTLSGNQPQYF; DNA: TGTGCCAGCACCACGCTGAGCGGAAATCAGCCCCAGTATTTT
length: 16; D: .; J: TRBJ2-5; size: .; V: TRBV7-2; CDR3: CASSSRGVLYQETQYF; DNA: TGTGCCAGCAGCTCTAGGGGGGTCCTATACCAAGAGACCCAGTACTTC
length: 16; D: .; J: TRBJ1-5; size: .; V: TRBV10-1; CDR3: CASITTGGQSNQPQHF; DNA: TGCGCCAGCATCACCACCGGCGGACAGAGCAATCAGCCCCAGCATTTT
length: 14; D: .; J: TRBJ2-7; size: .; V: TRBV18; CDR3: CASSPTNKPYEQYF; DNA: TGTGCCAGCTCACCTACAAACAAGCCCTACGAGCAGTACTTC
length: 12; D: TRBD1; J: TRBJ2-3; size: many; V: TRBV29-1; CDR3: CSASRGTDTQYF; DNA: TGCAGCGCCAGCAGGGGGACAGATACGCAGTATTTT
length: 13; D: .; J: TRBJ1-1; size: .; V: TRBV21-1; CDR3: CASSKNEGPEAFF; DNA: TGTGCCAGCAGCAAAAATGAGGGACCTGAAGCTTTCTTT
length: 13; D: .; J: TRBJ2-5; size: .; V: TRBV20-1; CDR3: CSALRDAQETQYF; DNA: TGCAGTGCTCTCCGGGACGCGCAAGAGACCCAGTACTTC
length: 14; D: .; J: TRBJ2-2; size: .; V: TRBV7-2; CDR3: CASSLVRESGELFF; DNA: TGTGCCAGCAGCTTAGTCAGGGAATCCGGGGAGCTGTTTTTT